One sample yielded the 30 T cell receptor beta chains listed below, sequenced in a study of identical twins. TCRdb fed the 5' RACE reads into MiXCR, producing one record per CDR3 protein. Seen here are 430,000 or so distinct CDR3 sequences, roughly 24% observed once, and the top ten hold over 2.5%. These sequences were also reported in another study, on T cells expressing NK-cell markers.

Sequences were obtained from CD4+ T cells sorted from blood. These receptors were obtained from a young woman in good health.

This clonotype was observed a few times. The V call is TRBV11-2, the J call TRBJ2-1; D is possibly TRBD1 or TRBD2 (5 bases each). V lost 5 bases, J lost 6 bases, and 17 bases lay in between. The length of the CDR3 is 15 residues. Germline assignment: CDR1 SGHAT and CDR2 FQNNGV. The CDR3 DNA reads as TGTGCCAGCAGCCCCAGACGGGACCCGCTCAATGAGCAGTTCTTC. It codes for CASSPRRDPLNEQFF. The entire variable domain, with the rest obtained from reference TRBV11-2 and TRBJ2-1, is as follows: EAGVAQSPRYKIIEKRQSVAFWCNPISGHATLYWYQQILGQGPKLLIQFQNNGVVDDSQLPKDRFSAERLKGVDSTLKIQPAKLEDSAVYLCASSPRRDPLNEQFFGPGTRLTVL.

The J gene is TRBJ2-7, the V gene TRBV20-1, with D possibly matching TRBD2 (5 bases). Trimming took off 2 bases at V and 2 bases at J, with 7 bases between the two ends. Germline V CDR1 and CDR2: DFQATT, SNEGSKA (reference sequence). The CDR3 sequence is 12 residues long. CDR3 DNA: TGCAGTGCTAGACTCGGGACCTACGAGCAGTACTTC. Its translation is CSARLGTYEQYF.

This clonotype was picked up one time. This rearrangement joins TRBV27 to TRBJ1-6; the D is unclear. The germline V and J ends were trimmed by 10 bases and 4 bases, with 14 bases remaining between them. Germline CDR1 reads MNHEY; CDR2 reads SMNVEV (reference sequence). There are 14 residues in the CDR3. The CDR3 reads CATPRRRYNSPLHF. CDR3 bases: TGTGCCACCCCCCGGCGACGGTATAATTCACCCCTCCACTTT.

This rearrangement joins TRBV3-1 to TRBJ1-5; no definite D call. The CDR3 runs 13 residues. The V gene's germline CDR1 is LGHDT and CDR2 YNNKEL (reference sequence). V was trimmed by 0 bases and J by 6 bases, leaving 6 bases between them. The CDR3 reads CASSQDKGQPQHF. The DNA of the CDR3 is TGTGCCAGCAGCCAAGATAAGGGTCAGCCCCAGCATTTT. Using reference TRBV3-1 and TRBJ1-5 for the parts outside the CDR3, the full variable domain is DTAVSQTPKYLVTQMGNDKSIKCEQNLGHDTMYWYKQDSKKFLKIMFSYNNKELIINETVPNRFSPKSPDKAHLNLHINSLELGDSAVYFCASSQDKGQPQHFGDGTRLSIL.

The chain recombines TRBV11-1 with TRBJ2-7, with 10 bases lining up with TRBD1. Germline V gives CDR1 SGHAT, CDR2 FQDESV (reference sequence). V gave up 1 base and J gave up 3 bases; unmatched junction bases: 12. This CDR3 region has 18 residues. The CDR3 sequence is CASSLVGTGALPGYEQYF. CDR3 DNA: TGTGCCAGCAGCTTAGTCGGGACAGGGGCCCTTCCCGGCTACGAGCAGTACTTC.

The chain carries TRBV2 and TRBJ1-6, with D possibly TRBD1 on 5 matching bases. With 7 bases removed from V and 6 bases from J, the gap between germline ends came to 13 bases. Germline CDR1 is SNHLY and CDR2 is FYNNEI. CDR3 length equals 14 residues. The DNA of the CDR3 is TGTGCCAGCATGGGAGGGAGGGGTAATTCACCCCTCCACTTT. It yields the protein CASMGGRGNSPLHF. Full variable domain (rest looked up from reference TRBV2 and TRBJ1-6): EPEVTQTPSHQVTQMGQEVILRCVPISNHLYFYWYRQILGQKVEFLVSFYNNEISEKSEIFDDQFSVERPDGSNFTLKIRSTKLEDSAMYFCASMGGRGNSPLHFGNGTRLTVT.

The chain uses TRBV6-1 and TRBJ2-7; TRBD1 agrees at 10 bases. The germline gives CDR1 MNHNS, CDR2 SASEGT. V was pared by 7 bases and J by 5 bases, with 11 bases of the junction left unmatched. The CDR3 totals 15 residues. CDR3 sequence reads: CASNPLRDRGHEQYF. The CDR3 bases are TGTGCCAGCAACCCACTCCGGGACAGGGGCCACGAGCAGTACTTC.

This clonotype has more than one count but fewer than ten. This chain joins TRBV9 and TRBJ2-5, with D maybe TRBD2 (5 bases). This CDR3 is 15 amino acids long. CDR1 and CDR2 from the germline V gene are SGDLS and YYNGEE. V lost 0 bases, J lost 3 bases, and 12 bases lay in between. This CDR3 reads CASSVVGSGKETQYF. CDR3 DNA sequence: TGTGCCAGCAGCGTAGTTGGGTCGGGAAAAGAGACCCAGTACTTC.

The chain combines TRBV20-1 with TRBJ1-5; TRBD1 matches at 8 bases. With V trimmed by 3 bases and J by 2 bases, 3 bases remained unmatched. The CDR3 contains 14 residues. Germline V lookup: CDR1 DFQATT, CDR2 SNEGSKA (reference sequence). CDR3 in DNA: TGCAGTGCTAGCAGGGGGCCCCGCAATCAGCCCCAGCATTTT. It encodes CSASRGPRNQPQHF.

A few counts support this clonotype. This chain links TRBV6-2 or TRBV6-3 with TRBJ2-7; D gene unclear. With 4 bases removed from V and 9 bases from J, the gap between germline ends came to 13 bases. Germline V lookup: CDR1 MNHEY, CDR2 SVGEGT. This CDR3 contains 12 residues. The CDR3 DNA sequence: TGTGCCAGCAGTTCGCGTCCGGGCGGGCAGTACTTC. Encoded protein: CASSSRPGGQYF.

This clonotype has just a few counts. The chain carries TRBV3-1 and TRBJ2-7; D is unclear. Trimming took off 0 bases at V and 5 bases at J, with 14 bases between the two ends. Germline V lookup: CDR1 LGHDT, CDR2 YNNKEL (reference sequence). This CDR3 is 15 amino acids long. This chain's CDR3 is CASSQERFRYDEQYF. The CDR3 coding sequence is TGTGCCAGCAGCCAAGAGCGATTCCGCTACGACGAGCAGTACTTC.

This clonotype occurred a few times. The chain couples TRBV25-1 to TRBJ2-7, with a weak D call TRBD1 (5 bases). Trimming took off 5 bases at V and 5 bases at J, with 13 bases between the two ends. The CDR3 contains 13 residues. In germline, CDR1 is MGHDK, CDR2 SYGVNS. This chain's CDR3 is CASSSSGQDEQYF. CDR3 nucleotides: TGTGCCAGCAGTTCGTCAGGGCAGGACGAGCAGTACTTC.

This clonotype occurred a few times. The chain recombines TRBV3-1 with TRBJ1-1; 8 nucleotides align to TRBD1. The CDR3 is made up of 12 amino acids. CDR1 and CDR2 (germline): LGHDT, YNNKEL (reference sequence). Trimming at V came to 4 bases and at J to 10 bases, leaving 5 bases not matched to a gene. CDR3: CASSPLTGVAFF. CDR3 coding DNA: TGTGCCAGCAGCCCACTGACAGGGGTAGCTTTCTTT.

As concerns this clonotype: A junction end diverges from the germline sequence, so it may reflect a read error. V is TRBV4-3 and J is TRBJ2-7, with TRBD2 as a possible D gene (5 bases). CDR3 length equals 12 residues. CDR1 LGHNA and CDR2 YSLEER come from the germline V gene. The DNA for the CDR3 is TGCGCCAGCAGCCAAGGGTCTAGCTCTGTTTGGTTC. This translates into CASSQGSSSVWF.

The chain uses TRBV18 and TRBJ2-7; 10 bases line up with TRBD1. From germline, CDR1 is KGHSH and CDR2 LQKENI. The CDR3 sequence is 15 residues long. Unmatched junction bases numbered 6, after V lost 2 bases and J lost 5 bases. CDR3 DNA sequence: TGTGCCAGCTCACCATCGGTGACAGGGGGCGACGAGCAGTACTTC. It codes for CASSPSVTGGDEQYF.

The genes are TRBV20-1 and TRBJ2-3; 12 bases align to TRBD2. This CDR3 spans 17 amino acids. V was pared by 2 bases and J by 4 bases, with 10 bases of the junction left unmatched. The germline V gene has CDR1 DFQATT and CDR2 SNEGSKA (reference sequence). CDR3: CSARSGSSGGAADTQYF. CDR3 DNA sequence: TGCAGTGCTAGATCAGGGTCTAGCGGGGGGGCAGCAGATACGCAGTATTTT.

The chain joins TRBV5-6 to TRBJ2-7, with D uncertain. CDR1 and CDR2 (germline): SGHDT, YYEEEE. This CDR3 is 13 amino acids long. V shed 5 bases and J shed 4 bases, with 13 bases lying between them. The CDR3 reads CASSWALEYEQYF. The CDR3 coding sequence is TGTGCCAGCAGTTGGGCCCTGGAATACGAGCAGTACTTC.

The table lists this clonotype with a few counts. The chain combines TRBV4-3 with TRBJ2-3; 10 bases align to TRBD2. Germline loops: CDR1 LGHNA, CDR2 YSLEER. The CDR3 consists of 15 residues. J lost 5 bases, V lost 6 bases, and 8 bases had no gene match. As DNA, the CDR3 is TGCGCCAGCAGGCCCCTAGCGGGAGCGGTAGATACGCAGTATTTT. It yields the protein CASRPLAGAVDTQYF.

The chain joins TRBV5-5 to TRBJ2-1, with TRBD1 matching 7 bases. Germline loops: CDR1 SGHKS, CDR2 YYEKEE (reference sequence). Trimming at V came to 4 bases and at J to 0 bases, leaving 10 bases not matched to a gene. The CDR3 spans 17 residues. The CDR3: CASSLGEGASSYNEQFF. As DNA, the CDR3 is TGTGCCAGCAGCCTTGGTGAGGGGGCCAGCTCCTACAATGAGCAGTTCTTC.

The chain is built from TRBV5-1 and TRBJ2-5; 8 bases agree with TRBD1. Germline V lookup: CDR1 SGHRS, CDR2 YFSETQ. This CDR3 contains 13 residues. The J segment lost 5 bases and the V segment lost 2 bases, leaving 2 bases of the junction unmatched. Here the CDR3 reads CASSFQGAETQYF. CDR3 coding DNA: TGCGCCAGCAGCTTCCAGGGGGCTGAGACCCAGTACTTC.

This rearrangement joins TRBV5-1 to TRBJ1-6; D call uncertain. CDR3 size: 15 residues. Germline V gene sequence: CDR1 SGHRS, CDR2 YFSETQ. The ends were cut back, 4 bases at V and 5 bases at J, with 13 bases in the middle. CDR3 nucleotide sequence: TGCGCCAGCAGCCCTGAACAGATAAATAATTCACCCCTCCACTTT. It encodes CASSPEQINNSPLHF.

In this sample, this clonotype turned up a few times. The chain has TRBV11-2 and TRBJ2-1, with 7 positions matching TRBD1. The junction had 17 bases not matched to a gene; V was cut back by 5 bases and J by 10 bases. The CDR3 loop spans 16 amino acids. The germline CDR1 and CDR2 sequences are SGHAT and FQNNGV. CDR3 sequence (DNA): TGTGCCAGCAGCCCCGCGGGTACAGGGGACCACAGGGAGCAGTTCTTC. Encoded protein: CASSPAGTGDHREQFF.

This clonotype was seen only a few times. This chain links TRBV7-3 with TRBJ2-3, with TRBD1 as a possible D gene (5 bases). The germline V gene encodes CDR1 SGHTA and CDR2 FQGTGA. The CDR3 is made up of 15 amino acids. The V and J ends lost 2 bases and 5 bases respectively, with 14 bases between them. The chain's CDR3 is CASSLARGWGDTQYF. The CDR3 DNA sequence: TGTGCCAGCAGCTTAGCAAGGGGCTGGGGAGATACGCAGTATTTT.

CDR3 sequence: CASKYGTSTDTQYF. CDR3 sequence (DNA): TGTGCCAGCAAATACGGGACTAGCACAGATACGCAGTATTTT. The J gene is TRBJ2-3, the V gene TRBV6-2 or TRBV6-3, with TRBD2 as a possible D gene (6 bases). CDR3 size: 14 residues. V lost 7 bases and J 0 bases, leaving 11 bases between the germline ends. Looked up from germline, CDR1 is MNHEY and CDR2 is SVGEGT.

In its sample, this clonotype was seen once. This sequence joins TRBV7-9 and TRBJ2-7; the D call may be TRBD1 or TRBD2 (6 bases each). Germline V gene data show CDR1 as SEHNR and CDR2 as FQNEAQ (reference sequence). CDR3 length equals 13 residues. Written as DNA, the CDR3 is TGTGACACCAGGAGGGGGAACTCCTACGAGCAGTACTTC. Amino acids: CDTRRGNSYEQYF.

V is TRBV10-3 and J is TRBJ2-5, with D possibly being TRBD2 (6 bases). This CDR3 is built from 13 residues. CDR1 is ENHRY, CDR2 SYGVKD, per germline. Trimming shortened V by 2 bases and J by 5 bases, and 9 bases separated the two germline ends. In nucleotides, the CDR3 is TGTGCCATCAGTGAGCCGGGGAGGGAGACCCAGTACTTC. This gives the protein CAISEPGRETQYF.

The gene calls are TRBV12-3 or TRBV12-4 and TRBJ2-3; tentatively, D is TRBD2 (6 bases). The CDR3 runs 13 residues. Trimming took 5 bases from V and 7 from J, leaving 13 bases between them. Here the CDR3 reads CASSPRLEYTQYF. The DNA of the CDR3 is TGTGCCAGCAGTCCCAGACTAGAATATACGCAGTATTTT.

The CDR3, as DNA: TGCGCCAGCAGCCTACTAAGAACCGGGACATTGAGGACCGGGGAGCTGTTTTTT. This gives the protein CASSLLRTGTLRTGELFF. The genes are TRBV5-1 and TRBJ2-2, with D perhaps matching TRBD1 (6 bases). V was trimmed by 4 bases and J by 5 bases, leaving 24 bases between them. Germline V gene data show CDR1 as SGHRS and CDR2 as YFSETQ. The CDR3 extends over 18 amino acids.

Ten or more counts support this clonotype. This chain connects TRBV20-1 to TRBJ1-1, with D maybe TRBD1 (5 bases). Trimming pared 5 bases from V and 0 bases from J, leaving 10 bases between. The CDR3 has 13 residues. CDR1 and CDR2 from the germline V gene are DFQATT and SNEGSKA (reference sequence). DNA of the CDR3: TGCAGTGCTCAGACAGTCATGAACACTGAAGCTTTCTTT. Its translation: CSAQTVMNTEAFF.

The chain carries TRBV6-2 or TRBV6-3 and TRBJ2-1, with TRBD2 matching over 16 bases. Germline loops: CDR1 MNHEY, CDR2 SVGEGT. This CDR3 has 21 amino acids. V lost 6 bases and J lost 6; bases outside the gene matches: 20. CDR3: CASSRLGGLGTSGRAPNEQFF. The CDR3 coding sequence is TGTGCCAGCAGCCGCCTCGGTGGATTAGGGACTAGCGGGAGGGCCCCCAATGAGCAGTTCTTC.